These T cell receptor beta chains were read from a single sample in a study of beta chain features in type 1 diabetes. Sequencing was performed with immunoSEQ multiplex PCR; in TCRdb, only in-frame clones are kept and a portion is missing. Of 35,000 to 50,000 clones listed, around 50% are singletons. Sample: stem cell memory CD4+ T cells from blood. The receptors stem from a woman in her twenties or thirties in good health. Both conserved end residues are part of each CDR3. Each record gives: V gene, J gene, D gene, clone size, CDR3 protein, CDR3 DNA. D genes are given only for firm matches. Rows give clone size only sometimes, using once, few, many, or a class for an expanded clone.

v_gene: TRBV5-4
j_gene: TRBJ1-1
d_gene: TRBD1
abundance: .
CDR3aa: CASSSRDRGLGDTEAFF
CDR3nt: TGTGCCAGCAGCTCCCGGGACAGGGGCCTGGGGGACACTGAAGCTTTCTTT

v_gene: TRBV28
j_gene: TRBJ2-1
d_gene: .
abundance: .
CDR3aa: CASMTSSLYGNEQFF
CDR3nt: TGTGCCAGCATGACATCTTCACTTTATGGGAATGAGCAGTTCTTC

v_gene: TRBV7-2
j_gene: TRBJ2-3
d_gene: TRBD2
abundance: few
CDR3aa: CASSWGALAGGSDTQYF
CDR3nt: TGTGCCAGCAGCTGGGGGGCACTAGCGGGAGGATCAGATACGCAGTATTTT

v_gene: TRBV29-1
j_gene: TRBJ2-1
d_gene: .
abundance: few
CDR3aa: CSVATGRNEQFF
CDR3nt: TGCAGCGTGGCGACAGGGAGGAATGAGCAGTTCTTC

v_gene: TRBV7-2
j_gene: TRBJ2-5
d_gene: .
abundance: .
CDR3aa: CASRVGTHQETQYF
CDR3nt: TGTGCCAGCAGGGTCGGGACACACCAAGAGACCCAGTACTTC

v_gene: TRBV27
j_gene: TRBJ1-3
d_gene: TRBD1
abundance: .
CDR3aa: CASSFTGTGLGNTIYF
CDR3nt: TGTGCCAGCAGTTTCACCGGGACAGGGCTAGGAAACACCATATATTTT

v_gene: TRBV28
j_gene: TRBJ1-3
d_gene: .
abundance: .
CDR3aa: CASSLQRGGSGNTIYF
CDR3nt: TGTGCCAGCAGTTTGCAAAGGGGTGGCTCTGGAAACACCATATATTTT

v_gene: TRBV28
j_gene: TRBJ2-1
d_gene: .
abundance: .
CDR3aa: CASTQGGAGSYNEQFF
CDR3nt: TGTGCCAGCACCCAAGGGGGAGCGGGATCCTACAATGAGCAGTTCTTC

v_gene: TRBV9
j_gene: TRBJ1-1
d_gene: TRBD1
abundance: .
CDR3aa: CASSTRGQGGAEAFF
CDR3nt: TGTGCCAGCAGCACCCGTGGACAGGGGGGAGCTGAAGCTTTCTTT

v_gene: TRBV28
j_gene: TRBJ2-1
d_gene: .
abundance: .
CDR3aa: CASSLPTRAEQFF
CDR3nt: TGTGCCAGCAGTTTACCGACTCGAGCTGAGCAGTTCTTC

v_gene: TRBV19
j_gene: TRBJ2-4
d_gene: TRBD2
abundance: .
CDR3aa: CASSAQTSGRGNIQYF
CDR3nt: TGTGCCAGTAGTGCCCAGACTAGCGGGAGGGGAAACATTCAGTACTTC

v_gene: TRBV9
j_gene: TRBJ2-1
d_gene: .
abundance: few
CDR3aa: CASSAGMNEQFF
CDR3nt: TGTGCCAGCAGCGCAGGGATGAATGAGCAGTTCTTC

v_gene: TRBV19
j_gene: TRBJ1-5
d_gene: .
abundance: .
CDR3aa: CASSIPRTPGVGNQPQHF
CDR3nt: TGTGCCAGTAGTATACCCCGTACCCCAGGTGTAGGCAATCAGCCCCAGCATTTT

v_gene: TRBV7-9
j_gene: TRBJ1-2
d_gene: TRBD1
abundance: .
CDR3aa: CASSPPGTGGAVYGYTF
CDR3nt: TGTGCCAGCAGCCCACCCGGGACAGGGGGCGCGGTCTATGGCTACACCTTC

v_gene: TRBV5-1
j_gene: TRBJ2-7
d_gene: .
abundance: .
CDR3aa: CASSFDIAYEQYF
CDR3nt: TGCGCCAGCAGCTTCGACATAGCCTACGAGCAGTACTTC

v_gene: TRBV19
j_gene: TRBJ2-3
d_gene: TRBD1
abundance: few
CDR3aa: CASRGTGTDTQYF
CDR3nt: TGTGCCAGTAGGGGGACAGGCACAGATACGCAGTATTTT

v_gene: TRBV7-9
j_gene: TRBJ1-2
d_gene: .
abundance: .
CDR3aa: CASSLTATGVGYTF
CDR3nt: TGTGCCAGCAGCTTAACGGCGACAGGCGTTGGCTACACCTTC

v_gene: TRBV28
j_gene: TRBJ1-6
d_gene: .
abundance: .
CDR3aa: CASSFPLQGIGSPLHF
CDR3nt: TGTGCCAGCAGTTTTCCCCTCCAGGGAATAGGCTCACCCCTCCACTTT

v_gene: TRBV4-3
j_gene: TRBJ2-2
d_gene: .
abundance: .
CDR3aa: CASSQDLGRSYTGELFF
CDR3nt: TGCGCCAGCAGCCAAGATCTGGGGAGATCTTACACCGGGGAGCTGTTTTTT

v_gene: TRBV18
j_gene: TRBJ2-7
d_gene: .
abundance: .
CDR3aa: CASSPGDSTEQYF
CDR3nt: TGTGCCAGCTCACCGGGGGACTCAACCGAGCAGTACTTC

v_gene: TRBV7-2
j_gene: TRBJ2-7
d_gene: TRBD2
abundance: few
CDR3aa: CASSLVGGGDSYEQYF
CDR3nt: TGTGCCAGCAGCTTAGTGGGGGGGGGAGATTCCTACGAGCAGTACTTC

v_gene: TRBV10-3
j_gene: TRBJ2-5
d_gene: .
abundance: .
CDR3aa: CAISEGLQETQYF
CDR3nt: TGTGCCATCAGTGAGGGACTACAAGAGACCCAGTACTTC

v_gene: TRBV28
j_gene: TRBJ2-7
d_gene: TRBD1
abundance: .
CDR3aa: CASSGDSKNYEQYF
CDR3nt: TGTGCCAGCAGTGGGGACAGCAAGAACTACGAGCAGTACTTC

v_gene: TRBV6-1
j_gene: TRBJ2-1
d_gene: TRBD2
abundance: .
CDR3aa: CASSVGLAGGLDEQFF
CDR3nt: TGTGCCAGCAGTGTCGGGCTAGCGGGAGGCCTCGATGAGCAGTTCTTC

v_gene: TRBV12-5
j_gene: TRBJ2-7
d_gene: .
abundance: .
CDR3aa: CASGPIRRQNEQYF
CDR3nt: TGTGCTAGTGGTCCCATTCGCAGGCAGAACGAGCAGTACTTC

v_gene: TRBV18
j_gene: TRBJ2-7
d_gene: TRBD2
abundance: few
CDR3aa: CASSTGTSGSYEQYF
CDR3nt: TGTGCCAGCTCAACAGGGACTAGCGGGAGCTACGAGCAGTACTTC

v_gene: TRBV18
j_gene: TRBJ1-5
d_gene: .
abundance: .
CDR3aa: CASSPSTAYSNQPQHF
CDR3nt: TGTGCCAGCTCACCAAGCACAGCTTATAGCAATCAGCCCCAGCATTTT

v_gene: TRBV14
j_gene: TRBJ1-4
d_gene: .
abundance: few
CDR3aa: CASSQVGGKLFF
CDR3nt: TGTGCCAGCAGCCAAGTCGGAGGAAAACTGTTTTTT

v_gene: TRBV7-2
j_gene: TRBJ2-4
d_gene: .
abundance: .
CDR3aa: CASSLGGGILAKNIQYF
CDR3nt: TGTGCCAGCAGCTTAGGTGGGGGGATTTTAGCCAAAAACATTCAGTACTTC

v_gene: TRBV5-1
j_gene: TRBJ2-2
d_gene: TRBD1
abundance: .
CDR3aa: CASSLALVDRANTGELFF
CDR3nt: TGCGCCAGCAGCTTGGCCTTAGTGGACAGGGCGAACACCGGGGAGCTGTTTTTT

v_gene: TRBV5-4
j_gene: TRBJ2-7
d_gene: .
abundance: few
CDR3aa: CASSQGGKAYEQYF
CDR3nt: TGTGCCAGCAGCCAAGGGGGTAAAGCCTACGAGCAGTACTTC

v_gene: TRBV27
j_gene: TRBJ2-3
d_gene: .
abundance: .
CDR3aa: CASSFKTGVADTQYF
CDR3nt: TGTGCCAGCAGTTTCAAGACGGGAGTGGCAGATACGCAGTATTTT

v_gene: TRBV7-2
j_gene: TRBJ2-2
d_gene: .
abundance: once
CDR3aa: CASSTTRDTGELFF
CDR3nt: TGTGCCAGCAGCACTACTAGGGATACCGGGGAGCTGTTTTTT

v_gene: TRBV5-4
j_gene: TRBJ2-2
d_gene: TRBD2
abundance: .
CDR3aa: CASSPGGVAGGTGELFF
CDR3nt: TGTGCCAGCAGCCCCGGTGGAGTAGCGGGAGGTACCGGGGAGCTGTTTTTT

v_gene: TRBV7-2
j_gene: TRBJ1-5
d_gene: .
abundance: once
CDR3aa: CASSLDRVSNQPQHF
CDR3nt: TGTGCCAGCAGCTTAGACAGGGTTAGCAATCAGCCCCAGCATTTT

v_gene: TRBV6-5
j_gene: TRBJ2-1
d_gene: .
abundance: .
CDR3aa: CASSYSDPGLDEQFF
CDR3nt: TGTGCCAGCAGTTACTCGGATCCGGGACTGGATGAGCAGTTCTTC

v_gene: TRBV4-1
j_gene: TRBJ2-1
d_gene: TRBD2
abundance: .
CDR3aa: CASSHQLAGRSYNEQFF
CDR3nt: TGCGCCAGCAGCCACCAACTAGCGGGAAGATCCTACAATGAGCAGTTCTTC

v_gene: TRBV25-1
j_gene: TRBJ2-5
d_gene: .
abundance: .
CDR3aa: CASSDVEGSLETQYF
CDR3nt: TGTGCCAGCAGTGATGTGGAGGGGTCACTTGAGACCCAGTACTTC

v_gene: TRBV5-1
j_gene: TRBJ2-7
d_gene: TRBD2
abundance: .
CDR3aa: CASRSGLAGSYEQYF
CDR3nt: TGCGCCAGCAGATCGGGACTAGCGGGATCTTACGAGCAGTACTTC

v_gene: TRBV7-2
j_gene: TRBJ2-2
d_gene: TRBD2
abundance: once
CDR3aa: CASSDSGLATNTGELFF
CDR3nt: TGTGCCAGCAGCGACTCGGGACTAGCGACGAACACCGGGGAGCTGTTTTTT

v_gene: TRBV4-3
j_gene: TRBJ2-2
d_gene: TRBD1
abundance: .
CDR3aa: CASSQVGQGETGELFF
CDR3nt: TGCGCCAGCAGCCAAGTAGGACAGGGGGAGACCGGGGAGCTGTTTTTT

v_gene: TRBV7-3
j_gene: TRBJ2-1
d_gene: TRBD1
abundance: once
CDR3aa: CASSRQGPNEQFF
CDR3nt: TGTGCCAGCAGCCGACAGGGTCCCAATGAGCAGTTCTTC

v_gene: TRBV7-2
j_gene: TRBJ2-7
d_gene: .
abundance: .
CDR3aa: CASSSDIRPYEQYF
CDR3nt: TGTGCCAGCAGCTCAGACATCCGCCCCTACGAGCAGTACTTC

v_gene: TRBV10-3
j_gene: TRBJ2-7
d_gene: .
abundance: few
CDR3aa: CAITEGGGVWEQYF
CDR3nt: TGTGCCATCACCGAAGGAGGGGGCGTTTGGGAGCAGTACTTC

v_gene: TRBV2
j_gene: TRBJ2-7
d_gene: TRBD2
abundance: few
CDR3aa: CASSGLLAGVYEQYF
CDR3nt: TGTGCCAGCAGCGGATTACTAGCGGGTGTCTACGAGCAGTACTTC

v_gene: TRBV28
j_gene: TRBJ2-1
d_gene: TRBD2
abundance: few
CDR3aa: CASSFERGRRGGEFF
CDR3nt: TGTGCCAGCAGTTTTGAGCGGGGTCGTAGGGGAGGCGAGTTCTTC

v_gene: TRBV29-1
j_gene: TRBJ2-5
d_gene: TRBD1
abundance: .
CDR3aa: CSGQGGDAETQYF
CDR3nt: TGCAGCGGACAGGGGGGCGACGCGGAGACCCAGTACTTC

v_gene: TRBV28
j_gene: TRBJ1-2
d_gene: .
abundance: few
CDR3aa: CASRTGSGLSDYGYTF
CDR3nt: TGTGCCAGCCGAACAGGGTCCGGGCTCTCTGACTATGGCTACACCTTC

v_gene: TRBV28
j_gene: TRBJ2-5
d_gene: TRBD1
abundance: .
CDR3aa: CASLPEGAGDPETQYF
CDR3nt: TGTGCCAGCCTTCCCGAGGGGGCAGGGGACCCTGAGACCCAGTACTTC

v_gene: TRBV30
j_gene: TRBJ2-7
d_gene: TRBD2
abundance: few
CDR3aa: CAWALAGGTYEQYF
CDR3nt: TGTGCCTGGGCTCTAGCGGGCGGTACCTACGAGCAGTACTTC